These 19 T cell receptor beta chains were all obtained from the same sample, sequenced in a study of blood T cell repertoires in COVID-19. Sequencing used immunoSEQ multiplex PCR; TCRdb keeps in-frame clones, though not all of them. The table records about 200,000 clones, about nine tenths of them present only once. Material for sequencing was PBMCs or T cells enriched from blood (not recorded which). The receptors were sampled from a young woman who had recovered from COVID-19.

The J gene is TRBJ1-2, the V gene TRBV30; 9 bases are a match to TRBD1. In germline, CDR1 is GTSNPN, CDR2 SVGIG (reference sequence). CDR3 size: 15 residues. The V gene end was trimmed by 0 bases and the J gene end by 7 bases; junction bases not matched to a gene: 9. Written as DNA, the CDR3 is TGTGCCTGGAGTGTACATGAGGACAGGGGTCGTGGCTACACCTTC. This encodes CAWSVHEDRGRGYTF.

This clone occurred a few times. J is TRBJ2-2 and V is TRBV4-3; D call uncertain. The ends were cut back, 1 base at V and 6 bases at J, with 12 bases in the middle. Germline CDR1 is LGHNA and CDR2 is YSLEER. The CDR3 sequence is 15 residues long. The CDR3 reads CASSQGSDTSGELFF. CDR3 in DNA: TGCGCCAGCAGCCAAGGCTCTGACACTTCCGGGGAGCTGTTTTTT.

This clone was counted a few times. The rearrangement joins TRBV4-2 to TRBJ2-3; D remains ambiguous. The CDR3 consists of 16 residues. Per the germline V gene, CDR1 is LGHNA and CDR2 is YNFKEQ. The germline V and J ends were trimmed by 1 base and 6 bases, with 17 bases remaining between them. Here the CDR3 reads CASSQGIDTPWDTQYF. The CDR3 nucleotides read TGTGCCAGCAGCCAAGGGATAGACACGCCATGGGATACGCAGTATTTT.

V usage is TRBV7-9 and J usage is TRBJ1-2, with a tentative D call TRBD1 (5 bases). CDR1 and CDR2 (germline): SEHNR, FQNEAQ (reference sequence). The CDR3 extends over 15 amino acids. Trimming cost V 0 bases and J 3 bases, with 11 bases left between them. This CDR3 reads CASSLATVSDYGYTF. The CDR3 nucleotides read TGTGCCAGCAGCTTAGCGACAGTAAGTGACTATGGCTACACCTTC.

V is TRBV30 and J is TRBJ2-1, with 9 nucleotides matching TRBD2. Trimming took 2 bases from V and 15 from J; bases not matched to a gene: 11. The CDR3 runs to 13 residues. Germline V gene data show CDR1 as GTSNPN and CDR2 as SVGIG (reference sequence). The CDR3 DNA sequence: TGTGCCTGGAGTCAGAACCTAGCGGGACCTGGGTTCTTC. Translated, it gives CAWSQNLAGPGFF. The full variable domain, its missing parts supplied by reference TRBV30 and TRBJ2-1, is SQTIHQWPATLVQPVGSPLSLECTVEGTSNPNLYWYRQAAGRGLQLLFYSVGIGQISSEVPQNLSASRPQDRQFILSSKKLLLSDSGFYLCAWSQNLAGPGFFGPGTRLTVL.

CDR3 amino acids: CASSGAETLRPNYGYTF. CDR3 coding DNA: TGTGCCAGCAGTGGTGCAGAGACACTGAGACCTAACTATGGCTACACCTTC. V and J are TRBV2 and TRBJ1-2, with D hard to call. Per germline, CDR1 SNHLY and CDR2 FYNNEI. Trimming took 4 bases from V and 0 from J, leaving 18 bases between them. The length of the CDR3 is 17 residues.

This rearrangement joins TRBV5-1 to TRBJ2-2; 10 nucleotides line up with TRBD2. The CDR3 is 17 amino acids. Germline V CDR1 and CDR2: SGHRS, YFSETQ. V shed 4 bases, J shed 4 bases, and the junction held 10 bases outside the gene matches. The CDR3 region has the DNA TGCGCCAGCAGCCCCAGGAGCGGGGGGGCCTCCACCGGGGAGCTGTTTTTT. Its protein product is CASSPRSGGASTGELFF. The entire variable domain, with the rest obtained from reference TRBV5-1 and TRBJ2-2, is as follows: KAGVTQTPRYLIKTRGQQVTLSCSPISGHRSVSWYQQTPGQGLQFLFEYFSETQRNKGNFPGRFSGRQFSNSRSEMNVSTLELGDSALYLCASSPRSGGASTGELFFGEGSRLTVL.

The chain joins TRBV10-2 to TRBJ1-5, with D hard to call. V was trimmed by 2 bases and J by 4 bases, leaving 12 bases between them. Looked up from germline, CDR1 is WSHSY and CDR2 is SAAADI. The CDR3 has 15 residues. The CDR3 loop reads CASSETQSYNQPQHF. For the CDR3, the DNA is TGCGCCAGCAGTGAGACGCAGTCTTATAATCAGCCCCAGCATTTT.

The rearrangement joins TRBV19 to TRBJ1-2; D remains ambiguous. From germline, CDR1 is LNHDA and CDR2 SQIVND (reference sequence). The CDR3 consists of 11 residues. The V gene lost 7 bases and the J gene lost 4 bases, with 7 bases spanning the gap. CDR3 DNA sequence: TGTGCCAGTAACGACATCTATGGCTACACCTTC. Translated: CASNDIYGYTF.

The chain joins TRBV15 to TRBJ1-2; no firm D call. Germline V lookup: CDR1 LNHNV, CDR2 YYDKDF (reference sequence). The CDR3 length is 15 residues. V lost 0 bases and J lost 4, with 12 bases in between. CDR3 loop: CATSRDRPGSYGYTF. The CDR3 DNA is TGTGCCACCAGCAGAGACCGCCCGGGATCCTATGGCTACACCTTC.

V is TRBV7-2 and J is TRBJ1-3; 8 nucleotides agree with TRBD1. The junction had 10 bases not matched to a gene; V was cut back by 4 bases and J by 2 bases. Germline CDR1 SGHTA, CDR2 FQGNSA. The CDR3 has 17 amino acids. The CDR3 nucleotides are TGTGCCAGCAGCTCCCGGGCCAGGGGGCTTGCTGGAAACACCATATATTTT. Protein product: CASSSRARGLAGNTIYF. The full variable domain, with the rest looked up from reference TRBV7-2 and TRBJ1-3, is GAGVSQSPSNKVTEKGKDVELRCDPISGHTALYWYRQSLGQGLEFLIYFQGNSAPDKSGLPSDRFSAERTGGSVSTLTIQRTQQEDSAVYLCASSSRARGLAGNTIYFGEGSWLTVV.

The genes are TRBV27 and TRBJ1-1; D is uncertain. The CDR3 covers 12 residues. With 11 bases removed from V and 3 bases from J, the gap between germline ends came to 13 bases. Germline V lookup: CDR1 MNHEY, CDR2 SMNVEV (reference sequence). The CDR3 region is CASKDSDTEAFF. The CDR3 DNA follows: TGTGCCTCGAAAGATAGTGACACTGAAGCTTTCTTT.

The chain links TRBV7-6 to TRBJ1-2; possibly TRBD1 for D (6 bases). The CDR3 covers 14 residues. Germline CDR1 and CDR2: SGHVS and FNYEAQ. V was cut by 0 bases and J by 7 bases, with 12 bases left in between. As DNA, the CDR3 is TGTGCCAGCAGCTTAGCTCCACAGGGTGGTGGCTACACCTTC. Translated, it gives CASSLAPQGGGYTF.

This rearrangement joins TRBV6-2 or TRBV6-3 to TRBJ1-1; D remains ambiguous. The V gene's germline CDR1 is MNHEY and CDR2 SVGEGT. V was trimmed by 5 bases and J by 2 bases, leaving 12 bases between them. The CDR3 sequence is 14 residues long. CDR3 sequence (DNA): TGTGCCAGCAGTCTGCCGGGAGCAAACACTGAAGCTTTCTTT. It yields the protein CASSLPGANTEAFF.

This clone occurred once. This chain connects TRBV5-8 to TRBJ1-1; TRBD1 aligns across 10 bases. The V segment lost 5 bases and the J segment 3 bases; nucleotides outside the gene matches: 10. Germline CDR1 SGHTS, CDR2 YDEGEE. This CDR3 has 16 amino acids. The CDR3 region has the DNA TGTGCCAGCAGGGTTGGGACAGGGGCTCGGTACACTGAAGCTTTCTTT. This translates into CASRVGTGARYTEAFF.

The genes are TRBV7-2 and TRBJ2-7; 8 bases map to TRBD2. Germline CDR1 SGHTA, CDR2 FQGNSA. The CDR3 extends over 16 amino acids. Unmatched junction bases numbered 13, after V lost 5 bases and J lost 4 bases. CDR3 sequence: CASSPRSGGPSYEQYF. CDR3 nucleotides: TGTGCCAGCAGCCCCCGTTCGGGAGGGCCTTCTTACGAGCAGTACTTC.

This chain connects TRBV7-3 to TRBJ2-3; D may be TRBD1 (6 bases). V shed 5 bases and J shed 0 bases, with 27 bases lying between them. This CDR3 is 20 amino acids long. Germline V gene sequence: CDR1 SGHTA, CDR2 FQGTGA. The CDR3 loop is CASSHNPDLRDNYSTDTQYF. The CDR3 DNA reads TGTGCCAGCAGCCATAATCCCGATCTTAGGGACAATTATAGCACAGATACGCAGTATTTT.

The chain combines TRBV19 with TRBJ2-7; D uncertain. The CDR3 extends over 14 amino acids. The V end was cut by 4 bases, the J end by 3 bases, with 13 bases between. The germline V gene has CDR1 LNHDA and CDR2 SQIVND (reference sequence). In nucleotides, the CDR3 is TGTGCCAGTAGTAGAAGCTCCGTGATCTACGAGCAGTACTTC. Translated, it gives CASSRSSVIYEQYF.

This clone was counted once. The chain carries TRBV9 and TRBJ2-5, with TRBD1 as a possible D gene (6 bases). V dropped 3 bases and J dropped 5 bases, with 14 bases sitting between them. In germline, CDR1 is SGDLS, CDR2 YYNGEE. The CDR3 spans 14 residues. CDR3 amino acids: CASSGGSQGETQYF. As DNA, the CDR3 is TGTGCCAGCAGCGGCGGGTCCCAGGGGGAGACCCAGTACTTC.